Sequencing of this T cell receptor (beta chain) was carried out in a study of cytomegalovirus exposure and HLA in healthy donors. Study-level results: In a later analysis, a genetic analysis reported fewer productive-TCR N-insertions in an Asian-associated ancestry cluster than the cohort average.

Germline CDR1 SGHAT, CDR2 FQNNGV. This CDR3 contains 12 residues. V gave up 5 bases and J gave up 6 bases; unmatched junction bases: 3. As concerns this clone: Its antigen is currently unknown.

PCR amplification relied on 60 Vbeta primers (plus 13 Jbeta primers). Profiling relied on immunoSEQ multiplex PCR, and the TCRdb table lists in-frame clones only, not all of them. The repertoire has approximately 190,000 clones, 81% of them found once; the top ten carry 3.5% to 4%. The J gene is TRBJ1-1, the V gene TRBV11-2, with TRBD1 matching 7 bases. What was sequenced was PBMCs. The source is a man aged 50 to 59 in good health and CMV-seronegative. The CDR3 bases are TGTGCCAGCAGCAACACAGGGGCTGAAGCTTTCTTT. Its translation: CASSNTGAEAFF.